This TCR beta chain originates from a study of cytomegalovirus exposure and HLA in healthy donors. A remark on this clone: Antigen unknown.

The CDR3 loop spans 13 amino acids. Trimming cost V 5 bases and J 6 bases, with 14 bases left between them. Germline V gene sequence: CDR1 SGHAT, CDR2 FQNNGV. Clones were sequenced by immunoSEQ multiplex PCR, and TCRdb holds only the in-frame ones, with some missing. The repertoire includes approximately 160,000 clones, around 85% of them detected once, and approximately 2.3% sits in the top ten. Study results and caveats: Cytomegalovirus-associated TCR beta chains were listed, numbering 150 to 200.

Sequenced input: PBMCs. The source of this sequence is a young man in good health and CMV-seropositive. The chain recombines TRBV11-2 with TRBJ2-7; D gene ambiguous. Here the CDR3 reads CASSPLESVEQYF. The CDR3 DNA reads TGTGCCAGCAGCCCCCTCGAAAGCGTCGAGCAGTACTTC.